Detailed here is one T cell receptor (beta chain). The study ran its PCR with 60 Vbeta and 13 Jbeta primers. Method: immunoSEQ multiplex PCR; TCRdb's copy keeps in-frame clones and lacks some. The data show about 140,000 clones, just under 90% seen once. This sample is part of a study of cytomegalovirus exposure and HLA in healthy donors. The CDR3 covers 17 residues. The germline gives CDR1 SGHDT, CDR2 YYEEEE. Trimming removed 0 bases from V and 5 bases from J, with 18 bases in between. The chain has TRBV5-6 and TRBJ1-5; no definite D call. The clonotype comes from a woman aged 25 to 45 in good health and CMV-seronegative. The sequencing input was PBMCs. CDR3 DNA: TGTGCCAGCAGCTTGGTGGCCTTTATGGAGGGCCATCAGCCCCAGCATTTT. It codes for CASSLVAFMEGHQPQHF.